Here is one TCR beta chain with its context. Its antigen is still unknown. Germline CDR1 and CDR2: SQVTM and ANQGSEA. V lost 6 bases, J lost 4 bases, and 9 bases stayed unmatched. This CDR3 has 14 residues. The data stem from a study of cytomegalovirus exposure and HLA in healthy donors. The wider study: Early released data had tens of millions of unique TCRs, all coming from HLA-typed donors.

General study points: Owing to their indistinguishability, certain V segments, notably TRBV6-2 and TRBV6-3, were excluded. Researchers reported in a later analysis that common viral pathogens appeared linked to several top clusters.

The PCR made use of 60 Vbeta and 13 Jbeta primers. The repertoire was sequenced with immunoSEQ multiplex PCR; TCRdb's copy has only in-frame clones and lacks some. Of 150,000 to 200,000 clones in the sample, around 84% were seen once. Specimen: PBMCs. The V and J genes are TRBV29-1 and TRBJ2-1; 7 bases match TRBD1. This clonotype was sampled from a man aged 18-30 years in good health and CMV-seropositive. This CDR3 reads CSVDGQELYNEQFF. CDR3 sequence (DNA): TGCAGCGTGGACGGACAGGAACTATACAATGAGCAGTTCTTC.